The T cell receptor beta chain under discussion was sequenced for a study of blood T cell repertoires in COVID-19. Study in general: The analysed material was cDNA or gDNA that came from T cells, B-cell-depleted T cells, or PBMCs.

In Seattle, patients joined the study during active infection and were tracked longitudinally. The CDR3 has 19 amino acids. CDR1 is MNHEY, CDR2 SMNVEV, per germline (reference sequence). V shed 4 bases and J 2 bases; nucleotides not matched to a gene: 14. In the source study's methods: Reference gene primers were amplified, and this amplification served to estimate nucleated cell counts. Profiled with immunoSEQ multiplex PCR; TCRdb holds only in-frame clones, not every one. For V, J and clone size, that table is used; D and trimming come from the DNA. The sample holds tens of thousands of clones, about 80% seen once.

Sequencing used peripheral blood. The rearrangement uses TRBV27 and TRBJ2-5; 12 bases align to TRBD2. The TCR sequence derives from an elderly man with COVID-19, enrolled during active disease. The CDR3 bases are TGTGCCAGCAGTTCTACCAAACTCTCTAGCGGGGGGGATCAAGAGACCCAGTACTTC. Protein: CASSSTKLSSGGDQETQYF.